This T cell receptor (beta chain) comes out of a study of blood T cell repertoires in COVID-19. Overall study: The United States, Italy and Spain provided the acute and convalescent COVID-19 samples. From T cells, B-cell-depleted T cells, or PBMCs came the material, which was cDNA or gDNA.

The CDR3 runs 14 residues. Trimming pared 1 base from V and 5 bases from J, leaving 12 bases between. Germline assignment: CDR1 LNHNV and CDR2 YYDKDF (reference sequence). The cohort comprised adults aged roughly 18 to 95 years residing in 20 to 25 US areas. Assay: immunoSEQ multiplex PCR; the TCRdb copy retains only in-frame clones and omits some. The sample contains under 250,000 clones, 83% of which appear only once. This clonotype originated in a woman in her forties or fifties who had been exposed to COVID-19. Source material: PBMCs or T cells enriched from blood (not recorded which). J is TRBJ2-7 and V is TRBV15, with D possibly matching TRBD1 (5 bases). The DNA of the CDR3 is TGTGCCACCAGCAGAGGGGTTGGGGCTAACGAGCAGTACTTC. Protein product: CATSRGVGANEQYF.